This T cell receptor (beta chain) was profiled in a study of OX40 agonist ivuxolimab in advanced cancers. Study overall: Those treated in dose escalation had hepatocellular carcinoma, melanoma, renal cell cancer or head and neck cancer. Three dose-escalation patients had partial responses: one with hepatocellular carcinoma and two with cutaneous melanoma. General study points: There was clonal expansion of CD4+ and CD8+ blood T cells by week 6 at 0.1 to 3.0 mg/kg.

Clones were read by immunoSEQ multiplex PCR, and TCRdb kept only the in-frame ones, dropping some. The sample lists 60,000 to 70,000 clones; 83% were seen once. As regards this clone: Antigen unknown.

CDR3 length equals 13 residues. The junction had 2 bases not matched to a gene; V was cut back by 7 bases and J by 3 bases. Germline loops: CDR1 MDHEN, CDR2 SYDVKM. The rearrangement links TRBV28 to TRBJ2-7, with TRBD2 matching over 11 bases. Sequenced material: CD4+ or CD8+ T cells sorted from blood, taken in a trial of the OX40 agonist ivuxolimab. The clonotype was recovered from an adult with an advanced solid tumor such as melanoma, head and neck, liver or kidney cancer. The CDR3 loop is CASKLAGVYEQYF. DNA for the CDR3: TGTGCCAGCAAACTAGCGGGGGTCTACGAGCAGTACTTC.